This TCR beta chain was recorded in a study of cytomegalovirus exposure and HLA in healthy donors. The PCR ran on 60 Vbeta and 13 Jbeta primers. Assay: immunoSEQ multiplex PCR; the TCRdb copy retains only in-frame clones and omits some. The sample consists of some 62,000 clones, about 90% of them appearing once. Trimming took 1 base from V and 4 from J; bases not matched to a gene: 5. The CDR3 extends over 14 amino acids. In germline, CDR1 is GTSNPN, CDR2 SVGIG (reference sequence). For this clone: No antigen is known for it.

Study-wide points: Sequencing likely caused a cluster of highly shared sequence variants. Further analysis was carried out later, and it showed several of the most significant clusters appearing linked to common viral pathogens.

The chain employs TRBV30 and TRBJ2-3; 7 bases agree with TRBD2. This TCR was recovered from a man between 18 and 29 years old in good health and CMV-seronegative. Sequencing was done on a sample of PBMCs. The CDR3 bases are TGTGCCTGGAGTGGGGGGGGGAGTTCAGATACGCAGTATTTT. This translates into CAWSGGGSSDTQYF. The whole variable domain, filled in from reference TRBV30 and TRBJ2-3, reads SQTIHQWPATLVQPVGSPLSLECTVEGTSNPNLYWYRQAAGRGLQLLFYSVGIGQISSEVPQNLSASRPQDRQFILSSKKLLLSDSGFYLCAWSGGGSSDTQYFGPGTRLTVL.